Listed below are T cell receptor beta chains from one sample, sequenced in a study of CD8 T cells in Susac syndrome. TCRdb used MiXCR to reprocess the immunoSEQ multiplex PCR reads, holding one entry per CDR3 protein. The sample carries 130,000 or so distinct CDR3 sequences, around 96% recorded once. Source material: CD4+ T cells from PBMCs. These receptors were obtained from a human donor with Susac syndrome. Both conserved end residues are part of each CDR3. Each record gives: V gene, CDR3 protein.

v_gene: TRBV28; CDR3aa: CASSLGLAGQETQYF
v_gene: TRBV7-3; CDR3aa: CASSSPGTTPFF
v_gene: TRBV4-2; CDR3aa: CASSQDGGGSAVLAQYF
v_gene: TRBV9; CDR3aa: CASRAGLGTGELFF
v_gene: TRBV5-1; CDR3aa: CASSPRTSGRIMETQYF
v_gene: TRBV18; CDR3aa: CASSPFSGSAKNIQYF
v_gene: TRBV7-2; CDR3aa: CASSLRTGPRPQHF
v_gene: TRBV5-1; CDR3aa: CASEGSSYEQYF
v_gene: TRBV7-6; CDR3aa: CASSLDGLNTEAFF
v_gene: TRBV29-1; CDR3aa: CSVDGYYGYTF
v_gene: TRBV3-1; CDR3aa: CASSLQGLAYEQYF
v_gene: TRBV6-5; CDR3aa: CASSYLTRRGYTF
v_gene: TRBV12-5; CDR3aa: CASGLGLAGAADTQYF
v_gene: TRBV5-1; CDR3aa: CASSVAGSYEQYF
v_gene: TRBV28; CDR3aa: CASSPSHGQGNTGELFF
v_gene: TRBV13; CDR3aa: CASSLTSYEQYF
v_gene: TRBV12-3/TRBV12-4; CDR3aa: CASSSGTSYIQYF
v_gene: TRBV18; CDR3aa: CASSPAGQGYTGELFF
v_gene: TRBV5-6; CDR3aa: CASSLRAGVGEQYF
v_gene: TRBV20-1; CDR3aa: CSALLAGGPSGEQYF
v_gene: TRBV12-3/TRBV12-4; CDR3aa: CASGRGHEQYF
v_gene: TRBV30; CDR3aa: CAWSRTGAFYGYTF
v_gene: TRBV7-2; CDR3aa: CASSLALSGREGTQYF
v_gene: TRBV6-6; CDR3aa: CASIPAGGYEQYF
v_gene: TRBV7-9; CDR3aa: CASSLPVGYGYTF
v_gene: TRBV30; CDR3aa: CAWMSKDTQYF
v_gene: TRBV5-6; CDR3aa: CASSPDRHNEQFF
v_gene: TRBV3-1; CDR3aa: CASSRTRGHTEAFF
v_gene: TRBV20-1; CDR3aa: CSSGTDYGYTF
v_gene: TRBV29-1; CDR3aa: CSVMTGNYGYTF
v_gene: TRBV2; CDR3aa: CASSPQGSTDTQYF
v_gene: TRBV27; CDR3aa: CASTTRGDETQYF
v_gene: TRBV29-1; CDR3aa: CSVDHREYGYTF
v_gene: TRBV5-1; CDR3aa: CASSLMGGQSNQPQHF
v_gene: TRBV29-1; CDR3aa: CSAKLLNTEAFF
v_gene: TRBV27; CDR3aa: CASSLVEKLFF
v_gene: TRBV6-5; CDR3aa: CASSNTGNYGYTF
v_gene: TRBV7-7; CDR3aa: CASRPTRTGELFF
v_gene: TRBV3-1; CDR3aa: CASSQGEGSYGYTF
v_gene: TRBV18; CDR3aa: CASSPVGQGGGYTF
v_gene: TRBV29-1; CDR3aa: CSVGGDREFTTQYF
v_gene: TRBV3-1; CDR3aa: CASSQVTSRGYTF
v_gene: TRBV20-1; CDR3aa: CSARDPAGAAETQYF
v_gene: TRBV7-8; CDR3aa: CASSPPGLAGVSWFF
v_gene: TRBV7-2; CDR3aa: CASSQGVAAKNIQYF
v_gene: TRBV2; CDR3aa: CASSTRQGATGELFF
v_gene: TRBV28; CDR3aa: CASSLRRDRHLGEQYF
v_gene: TRBV5-1; CDR3aa: CASSLELAGGPKYF
v_gene: TRBV20-1; CDR3aa: CSARDQRGSKNIQYF
v_gene: TRBV5-1; CDR3aa: CASSPTPGQIYEQYF
v_gene: TRBV7-2; CDR3aa: CASSPQGRGGADEQYF
v_gene: TRBV24-1; CDR3aa: CATKGTGASRELFF
v_gene: TRBV3-1; CDR3aa: CASSRGGDHAKNIQYF
v_gene: TRBV30; CDR3aa: CAWNVQIEETQYF
v_gene: TRBV4-3; CDR3aa: CASSRLGLGNEKLFF
v_gene: TRBV29-1; CDR3aa: CSVVGHPKGYTF
v_gene: TRBV4-1; CDR3aa: CASSQGAAGERNEQYF
v_gene: TRBV2; CDR3aa: CASIGQPHGYTF
v_gene: TRBV4-1; CDR3aa: CASSHLGQGNNQPQHF
v_gene: TRBV6-6; CDR3aa: CASSGSETGGFGYTF